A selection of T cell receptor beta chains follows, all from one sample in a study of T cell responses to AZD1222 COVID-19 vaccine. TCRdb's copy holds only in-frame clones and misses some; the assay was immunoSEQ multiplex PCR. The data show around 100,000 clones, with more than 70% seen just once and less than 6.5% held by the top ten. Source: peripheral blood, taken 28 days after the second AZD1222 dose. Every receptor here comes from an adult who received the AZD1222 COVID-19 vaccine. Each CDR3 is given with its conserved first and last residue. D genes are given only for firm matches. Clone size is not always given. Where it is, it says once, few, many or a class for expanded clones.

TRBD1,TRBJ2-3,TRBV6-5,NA,CASSRQGTDTQYF,TGTGCCAGCAGCCGACAGGGAACAGATACGCAGTATTTT
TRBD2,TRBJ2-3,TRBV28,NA,CASSDDMRGGWVTDTQYF,TGTGCCAGCAGCGACGATATGCGGGGGGGATGGGTCACAGATACGCAGTATTTT
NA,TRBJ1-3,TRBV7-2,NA,CASSFLTVNSGNTIYF,TGTGCCAGCAGCTTCCTGACAGTAAACTCTGGAAACACCATATATTTT
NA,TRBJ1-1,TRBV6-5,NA,CASTLTEGDTEAFF,TGTGCCAGCACCCTAACGGAGGGGGACACTGAAGCTTTCTTT
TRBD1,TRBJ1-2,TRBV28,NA,CASSEPGQRYGYTF,TGTGCCAGCAGTGAGCCGGGACAGAGGTATGGCTACACCTTC
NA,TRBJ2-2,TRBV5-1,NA,CASRVVANTGELFF,TGCGCCAGCAGGGTCGTCGCGAACACCGGGGAGCTGTTTTTT
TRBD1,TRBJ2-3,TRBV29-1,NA,CSVGDRGFADTQYF,TGCAGCGTTGGGGACAGGGGTTTCGCAGATACGCAGTATTTT
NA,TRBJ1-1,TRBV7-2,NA,CASGGGGNTEAFF,TGTGCCAGCGGCGGTGGGGGGAACACTGAAGCTTTCTTT
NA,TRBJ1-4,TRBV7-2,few,CASSVPPGDPGEKLFF,TGTGCCAGCAGCGTACCGCCTGGGGATCCCGGAGAAAAACTGTTTTTT
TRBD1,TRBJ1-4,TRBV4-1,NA,CASSRGQGGVSTNEKLFF,TGCGCCAGCAGCCGTGGACAGGGGGGAGTCTCGACTAATGAAAAACTGTTTTTT
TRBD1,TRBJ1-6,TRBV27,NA,CASSLATGDSNSPLHF,TGTGCCAGCAGTTTAGCGACAGGGGACTCTAATTCACCCCTCCACTTT
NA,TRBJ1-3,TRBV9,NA,CASSAGEGAGNTIYF,TGTGCCAGCAGCGCCGGGGAAGGCGCTGGAAACACCATATATTTT
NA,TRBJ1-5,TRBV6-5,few,CASTPGGNQPQHF,TGTGCCAGCACCCCCGGGGGGAATCAGCCCCAGCATTTT
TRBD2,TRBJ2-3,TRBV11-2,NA,CASSSLAGASTDTQYF,TGTGCCAGCAGCTCCCTAGCGGGGGCAAGCACAGATACGCAGTATTTT
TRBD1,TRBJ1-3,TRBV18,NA,CASSPGQGSGNTIYF,TGTGCCAGCTCACCGGGACAGGGCTCTGGAAACACCATATATTTT
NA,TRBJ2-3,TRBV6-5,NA,CASSLGGRTDTQYF,TGTGCCAGCAGTTTGGGGGGCCGCACAGATACGCAGTATTTT
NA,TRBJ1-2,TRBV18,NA,CASSHGTYYGYTF,TGTGCCAGCTCACACGGGACTTACTATGGCTACACCTTC
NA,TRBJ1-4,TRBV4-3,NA,CASSQEDRLKSLFF,TGCGCCAGCAGCCAAGAGGACAGATTGAAAAGTCTGTTTTTT
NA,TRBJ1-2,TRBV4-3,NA,CASSQDRQGPYGYTF,TGCGCCAGCAGCCAAGATAGGCAGGGCCCCTATGGCTACACCTTC
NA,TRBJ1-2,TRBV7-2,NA,CASSSSTRANYGYTF,TGTGCCAGCAGCTCCTCGACAAGAGCTAACTATGGCTACACCTTC
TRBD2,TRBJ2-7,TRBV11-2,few,CASSLTGTSEYEQYF,TGTGCCAGCAGCTTAACCGGGACTAGCGAATACGAGCAGTACTTC
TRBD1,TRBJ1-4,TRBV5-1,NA,CASSPGTDLLEKLFF,TGCGCCAGCAGCCCAGGGACAGACCTCCTTGAAAAACTGTTTTTT
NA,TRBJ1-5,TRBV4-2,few,CASSQEGGQRVNQPQHF,TGTGCCAGCAGCCAAGAAGGGGGGCAGCGCGTCAATCAGCCCCAGCATTTT
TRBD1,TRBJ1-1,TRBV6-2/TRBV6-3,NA,CASSQTGVNTEAFF,TGTGCCAGCAGTCAGACAGGGGTGAACACTGAAGCTTTCTTT
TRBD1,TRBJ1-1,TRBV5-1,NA,CASSLTGATEAFF,TGCGCCAGCAGCTTGACAGGGGCTACTGAAGCTTTCTTT
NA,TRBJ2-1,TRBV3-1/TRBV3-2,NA,CASSQSQWAGSYNEQFF,TGTGCCAGCAGCCAATCTCAGTGGGCGGGCTCCTACAATGAGCAGTTCTTC